The 6 T cell receptor beta chains below were found in one sample sequenced in a study of molecular identifiers for immune sequencing clone quantification. TCRdb re-called the PCR reads with MiXCR, one entry per CDR3 protein. The sample has about 300,000 distinct CDR3 sequences, over 20% seen once; the top ten hold approximately 0.85%. The source material was naive CD8+ T cells from blood, with Jurkat cell RNA spiked in. Indicated subset: FACS-sorted CD8+CD4-CCR7+CD45RA+ naive T cells. Receptor source: a human donor in good health. Some libraries in this study had Jurkat cell RNA spiked in.

The rearrangement links TRBV4-1 to TRBJ2-5, with 7 nucleotides matching TRBD2. The CDR3 is 16 residues long. V dropped 1 base and J dropped 2; count of bases not matched to a gene: 7. Germline values: CDR1 MGHRA, CDR2 YSYEKL. The DNA of the CDR3 is TGCGCCAGCAGCCAAGTTTCTAGCGGAAGACAAGAGACCCAGTACTTC. It specifies CASSQVSSGRQETQYF.

Written as DNA, the CDR3 is TGTGCCAGCAGTGATCCGATCTACGAGCAGTACTTC. Amino acids: CASSDPIYEQYF. The V and J genes are TRBV2 and TRBJ2-7; D gene unclear. CDR3 length: 12 amino acids. The V gene's germline CDR1 is SNHLY and CDR2 FYNNEI. V was shortened by 3 bases and J by 3 bases, with 6 bases between the two germline ends.

Ten or more counts support this clonotype. This sequence joins TRBV2 and TRBJ1-5; D gene unclear. The CDR3 spans 16 residues. Trimming shortened V by 2 bases and J by 1 base, and 12 bases separated the two germline ends. Germline-derived CDR1 and CDR2 are SNHLY and FYNNEI. CDR3 sequence (DNA): TGTGCCAGCAGTGAATTGACACCAAGCAGCAATCAGCCCCAGCATTTT. The encoded protein is CASSELTPSSNQPQHF.

This clonotype was seen at least ten times. This chain links TRBV25-1 with TRBJ2-3, with D possibly TRBD2 on 8 matching bases. The CDR3 extends over 17 amino acids. The V gene's germline CDR1 is MGHDK and CDR2 SYGVNS. Between the trimmed V and J ends, which lost 3 bases and 1 base, there was a span of 17 bases. The CDR3 protein is CASSDHIAGTGTDTQYF. The CDR3 region has the DNA TGTGCCAGCAGTGACCATATAGCGGGGACAGGCACAGATACGCAGTATTTT.

This clonotype showed up many times. The V and J genes are TRBV7-2 and TRBJ2-7; a weak D match, TRBD1 (10 bases). Germline assignment: CDR1 SGHTA and CDR2 FQGNSA. Deletions cut 3 bases from V and 2 bases from J, with 26 bases between. This CDR3 has 19 residues. This chain's CDR3 is CASSFRDRGASGRTYEQYF. DNA for the CDR3: TGTGCCAGCAGCTTCCGGGACAGGGGAGCGAGCGGGAGGACCTACGAGCAGTACTTC.

This clonotype appeared many times. The chain uses TRBV5-8 and TRBJ1-1; the D is unclear. Germline V CDR1 and CDR2: SGHTS, YDEGEE. V was cut by 2 bases and J by 0 bases, with 8 bases left in between. This CDR3 is built from 14 residues. DNA for the CDR3: TGTGCCAGCAGCTTCGAAACGATGAACACTGAAGCTTTCTTT. Residues: CASSFETMNTEAFF. Variable domain in full (rest from reference TRBV5-8 and TRBJ1-1): EAGVTQSPTHLIKTRGQQATLRCSPISGHTSVYWYQQALGLGLQFLLWYDEGEERNRGNFPPRFSGRQFPNYSSELNVNALELEDSALYLCASSFETMNTEAFFGQGTRLTVV.